The 8 T cell receptor beta chains given below trace back to one sample, sequenced in a study of blood T cell repertoires in COVID-19. Repertoires were generated with immunoSEQ multiplex PCR, while TCRdb's copy carries only in-frame clones and drops some. The table includes 150,000 or so clones, around nine tenths detected once. The material sequenced was peripheral blood. The source is a woman between 65 and 79 years old with acute or convalescent COVID-19.

The genes are TRBV9 and TRBJ2-2; no reliable D call. The V gene lost 0 bases and the J gene lost 4 bases, with 7 bases spanning the gap. From germline, CDR1 is SGDLS and CDR2 YYNGEE. CDR3 size: 14 residues. CDR3 region: CASSVGSSTGELFF. CDR3 coding DNA: TGTGCCAGCAGCGTAGGCAGTTCCACCGGGGAGCTGTTTTTT.

The CDR3 loop reads CASRLAGELFF. Here the CDR3 DNA reads TGTGCCAGTAGATTAGCCGGGGAGCTGTTTTTT. V is TRBV19 and J is TRBJ2-2; D gene ambiguous. V was cut by 6 bases and J by 6 bases, with 5 bases left in between. The CDR3 covers 11 residues. Per the germline V gene, CDR1 is LNHDA and CDR2 is SQIVND (reference sequence). Drawing the rest from reference TRBV19 and TRBJ2-2, the complete variable domain is DGGITQSPKYLFRKEGQNVTLSCEQNLNHDAMYWYRQDPGQGLRLIYYSQIVNDFQKGDIAEGYSVSREKKESFPLTVTSAQKNPTAFYLCASRLAGELFFGEGSRLTVL.

The rearrangement uses TRBV11-2 and TRBJ1-2; D remains ambiguous. The CDR3 loop spans 14 amino acids. Germline CDR1 is SGHAT and CDR2 is FQNNGV. V lost 1 base and J 5 bases, leaving 11 bases between the germline ends. This CDR3 reads CASSLVSGTYGYTF. The CDR3 coding sequence is TGTGCCAGCAGCTTAGTTTCAGGCACATATGGCTACACCTTC. Drawing the rest from reference TRBV11-2 and TRBJ1-2, the complete variable domain is EAGVAQSPRYKIIEKRQSVAFWCNPISGHATLYWYQQILGQGPKLLIQFQNNGVVDDSQLPKDRFSAERLKGVDSTLKIQPAKLEDSAVYLCASSLVSGTYGYTFGSGTRLTVV.

The genes are TRBV29-1 and TRBJ1-1, with D unclear. This CDR3 is 13 amino acids long. Germline CDR1 reads SQVTM; CDR2 reads ANQGSEA. The V and J ends lost 0 bases and 0 bases respectively, with 5 bases between them. This CDR3 is CSVEDFMNTEAFF. Here the CDR3 DNA reads TGCAGCGTTGAAGATTTCATGAACACTGAAGCTTTCTTT.

V usage is TRBV27 and J usage is TRBJ2-5, with a tentative D call TRBD2 (7 bases). The CDR3 is made up of 16 amino acids. V was cut by 5 bases and J by 1 base, with 17 bases left in between. CDR1 and CDR2 from the germline V gene are MNHEY and SMNVEV (reference sequence). The CDR3 nucleotides read TGTGCCAGCAGTCCCCGGGGAGGGGGGATCCAAGAGACCCAGTACTTC. The encoded protein is CASSPRGGGIQETQYF.

The chain is built from TRBV7-9 and TRBJ1-2; TRBD1 matches at 7 bases. J lost 0 bases, V lost 5 bases, and 6 bases had no gene match. There are 15 residues in the CDR3. Germline V gives CDR1 SEHNR, CDR2 FQNEAQ (reference sequence). The CDR3 sequence: CASSPRDSSNYGYTF. The CDR3 DNA follows: TGTGCCAGCAGCCCCCGGGACAGTTCTAACTATGGCTACACCTTC. Complete variable domain (other parts from reference TRBV7-9 and TRBJ1-2): DTGVSQNPRHKITKRGQNVTFRCDPISEHNRLYWYRQTLGQGPEFLTYFQNEAQLEKSRLLSDRFSAERPKGSFSTLEIQRTEQGDSAMYLCASSPRDSSNYGYTFGSGTRLTVV.

The CDR3 coding sequence is TGTGCCAGCAGCTTAAGCATGAACACTGAAGCTTTCTTT. It yields the protein CASSLSMNTEAFF. The chain combines TRBV11-2 with TRBJ1-1; D not certain. The CDR3 loop spans 13 amino acids. Germline CDR1 SGHAT, CDR2 FQNNGV. Trimming took 2 bases from V and 0 from J, leaving 4 bases between them.

The V gene is TRBV6-5, the J gene TRBJ1-6; D is perhaps TRBD1 (5 bases). V gave up 4 bases and J gave up 7 bases, with 17 bases separating them. Germline-derived CDR1 and CDR2 are MNHEY and SVGAGI. This CDR3 has 16 residues. The CDR3 nucleotides are TGTGCCAGCAGTTCCTCCAGTGGGAGGGGCAATTCACCCCTCCACTTT. As protein: CASSSSSGRGNSPLHF.